The clone carrying this T cell receptor (beta chain) was seen ten or more times. Its antigen is unidentified. This entry belongs to a study of regulatory T cells in long-lasting Graves disease. Study-wide points: Among persistent patients, a larger number of public clonotypes were shared (over 2,500) than among newly diagnosed patients (approximately 970).

Documented time point: newly diagnosed GD, antithyroid drugs for less than 3 months. RNA extracted from PBMCs served as the sequencing template. With 5 bases removed from V and 3 bases from J, the gap between germline ends came to 22 bases. CDR1 and CDR2 from the germline V gene are MDHEN and SYDVKM. The length of the CDR3 is 17 residues. With iRepertoire HTBI primers and Arm-PCR of CDR3 regions, TCR beta libraries were built. TCRdb called the multiplex PCR reads again in MiXCR, with one record for every CDR3 protein. This sample has fewer than 550,000 distinct CDR3 sequences, with 15% to 20% found just once. This same sample was also part of a study on T cells in Graves' hyperthyroidism and ophthalmopathy. That source reports: An initial round of RT-PCR targeting the TCR CDR3 relied on the HTBI primer set. Researchers found most expanded thyroid clonotypes above 0.001 in blood as well.

The sequenced sample was peripheral blood mononuclear cells (PBMCs), obtained at new diagnosis, from a patient treated with antithyroid drugs. The chain carries TRBV28 and TRBJ1-1; D might be TRBD1 (5 bases). This TCR was recovered from a woman aged 35-65 years with Graves disease. This CDR3 reads CASSTPGRVGKDTEAFF. CDR3 coding DNA: TGTGCCAGCAGTACTCCGGGCAGGGTAGGAAAGGACACTGAAGCTTTCTTT.